Shown below are 13 T cell receptor beta chains from a single sample sequenced in a study of T cells in Graves' hyperthyroidism and ophthalmopathy. Template material for amplifying TCR beta CDR3 regions consisted of RNA transcripts. In the first-round RT-PCR of the TCR CDR3, the HTBI primer set was used. TCRdb re-analysed the multiplex PCR reads in MiXCR, keeping a single row per CDR3 protein. The sample includes 350,000 to 400,000 distinct CDR3 sequences, 19% of them seen just once. Sequencing was performed on blood. The source of these receptors is a woman aged 18-29 years with Graves' hyperthyroidism.

There are many counts of this clonotype. The chain joins TRBV11-1 to TRBJ1-5; D is perhaps TRBD1 (6 bases). V was trimmed by 5 bases and J by 4 bases, leaving 18 bases between them. The CDR3 totals 16 residues. The germline CDR1 and CDR2 sequences are SGHAT and FQDESV (reference sequence). In DNA form, the CDR3 reads TGTGCCAGCAGCCGGGGGCAGGGGACACCAAATCAGCCCCAGCATTTT. Amino acids: CASSRGQGTPNQPQHF.

This chain uses TRBV2 with TRBJ2-5; D remains ambiguous. V lost 6 bases and J 5 bases, leaving 16 bases between the germline ends. CDR3 length equals 14 residues. Germline CDR1 is SNHLY and CDR2 is FYNNEI. This CDR3 is CASSQATRKETQYF. The CDR3 DNA reads as TGTGCCAGCAGCCAAGCCACAAGGAAGGAGACCCAGTACTTC.

The sample holds many counts of this clonotype. The rearrangement uses TRBV20-1 and TRBJ1-1; 8 bases agree with TRBD1. Germline CDR1 is DFQATT and CDR2 is SNEGSKA (reference sequence). The V and J ends lost 3 bases and 1 base, in that order; junction bases with no gene match: 13. The CDR3 runs to 17 residues. The CDR3 DNA reads TGCAGTGCTAGGACCGGGACAGGCTGGAACCGGAACACTGAAGCTTTCTTT. Amino acid sequence: CSARTGTGWNRNTEAFF.

The chain is built from TRBV28 and TRBJ1-2; D gene ambiguous. Per the germline V gene, CDR1 is MDHEN and CDR2 is SYDVKM. The CDR3 extends over 12 amino acids. Trimming left V 7 bases short and J 0 bases short, with 6 bases between. CDR3: CASTGTNYGYTF. CDR3 DNA sequence: TGTGCCAGCACGGGCACTAACTATGGCTACACCTTC.

The sample holds many counts of this clonotype. This chain connects TRBV19 to TRBJ1-1, with D possibly matching TRBD1 (5 bases). V was cut by 5 bases and J by 6 bases, with 13 bases left in between. The V gene's germline CDR1 is LNHDA and CDR2 SQIVND (reference sequence). CDR3 size: 13 residues. The CDR3 region has the DNA TGTGCCAGTAGTCCAGAAGACAGTTCTGAAGCTTTCTTT. It translates to CASSPEDSSEAFF.

The table lists this clonotype with many counts. The chain recombines TRBV7-2 with TRBJ2-2; 7 nucleotides agree with TRBD1. Germline CDR1 and CDR2: SGHTA and FQGNSA. V lost 5 bases to trimming and J lost 7 bases; unmatched junction nucleotides: 7. This CDR3 contains 14 residues. The CDR3 nucleotides read TGTGCCAGCAGCACCCGACAGGGTTTCGGGGAGCTGTTTTTT. Amino acid sequence: CASSTRQGFGELFF.

This clonotype appeared many times. The chain combines TRBV29-1 with TRBJ1-1, with unresolved D. The CDR3 has 13 residues. CDR1 is SQVTM, CDR2 ANQGSEA, per germline. The V gene lost 4 bases and the J gene lost 5 bases, with 14 bases spanning the gap. In nucleotides, the CDR3 is TGCAGCGTTGGAACTTATAGGGCTACTGAAGCTTTCTTT. As protein: CSVGTYRATEAFF.

The chain joins TRBV30 to TRBJ1-5, with a possible D match to TRBD1 (5 bases). CDR1 and CDR2 (germline): GTSNPN, SVGIG (reference sequence). The CDR3 is 13 amino acids. Between the trimmed V and J ends, which lost 2 bases and 4 bases, there was a span of 9 bases. The CDR3 bases are TGTGCCTGGAGTTTTCGGGGGAATCAGCCCCAGCATTTT. This translates into CAWSFRGNQPQHF.

This clonotype was recorded many times. This chain uses TRBV6-1 with TRBJ2-7, with D perhaps TRBD2 (5 bases). The CDR3 contains 14 residues. Per germline, CDR1 MNHNS and CDR2 SASEGT. V was pared by 6 bases and J by 2 bases, with 14 bases between. DNA of the CDR3: TGTGCCAGCAGCTCGAGAGGGAAAACCTACGAGCAGTACTTC. Protein: CASSSRGKTYEQYF.

V is TRBV5-1 and J is TRBJ1-3, with D hard to call. The ends were cut back, 3 bases at V and 0 bases at J, with 10 bases in the middle. Germline V gives CDR1 SGHRS, CDR2 YFSETQ. The CDR3 runs 15 residues. The CDR3 nucleotides read TGCGCCAGCAGCTCGGGTGAGGGCTCTGGAAACACCATATATTTT. This sequence encodes CASSSGEGSGNTIYF.

This clonotype was detected a few times. The chain carries TRBV5-1 and TRBJ2-2, with unresolved D. Germline lookup yields CDR1 SGHRS and CDR2 YFSETQ. The CDR3 contains 14 residues. V was shortened by 7 bases and J by 0 bases, with 10 bases between the two germline ends. CDR3 nucleotide sequence: TGCGCCAGCCGATGGCAGGCGAACACCGGGGAGCTGTTTTTT. It translates to CASRWQANTGELFF.

This clonotype has at least ten counts. The chain recombines TRBV7-9 with TRBJ2-7; 11 bases fit TRBD2. This CDR3 has 16 amino acids. Germline CDR1 SEHNR, CDR2 FQNEAQ (reference sequence). The V gene end was trimmed by 4 bases and the J gene end by 3 bases; junction bases not matched to a gene: 8. In nucleotides, the CDR3 is TGTGCCAGCAGCTCACCTACTAGCGGGGGATACTACGAGCAGTACTTC. Translation: CASSSPTSGGYYEQYF. Combining the CDR3 with reference TRBV7-9 and TRBJ2-7 gives the whole variable domain DTGVSQNPRHKITKRGQNVTFRCDPISEHNRLYWYRQTLGQGPEFLTYFQNEAQLEKSRLLSDRFSAERPKGSFSTLEIQRTEQGDSAMYLCASSSPTSGGYYEQYFGPGTRLTVT.

This clonotype was seen repeatedly, ten times or more. The chain recombines TRBV3-1 with TRBJ2-2, with unresolved D. Germline CDR1 and CDR2: LGHDT and YNNKEL (reference sequence). V dropped 0 bases and J dropped 8 bases, with 4 bases sitting between them. The CDR3 is 12 amino acids. CDR3 sequence: CASSQDRGELFF. For the CDR3, the DNA is TGTGCCAGCAGCCAAGACCGAGGGGAGCTGTTTTTT.